This T cell receptor beta chain was found in a study of T cell responses to AZD1222 COVID-19 vaccine. Across the study: Second-dose groups at about 4 or about 12 weeks were pooled.

Sequencing used immunoSEQ multiplex PCR; TCRdb keeps in-frame clones, though not all of them. The sample lists about 110,000 clones, roughly 84% seen once, with 3% to 3.5% in the top ten. To note about this clone: The antigen remains undetermined. Other DNA sequences in the same sample also yield this CDR3.

Overall study results and limits: The study reported that nearly half of spike-specific TCRs target unmutated variant regions. Baseline serology detected seropositivity in only a handful of AZD1222 recipients. Along spike, vaccine-associated CD4 TCRs were found throughout, with dominance at 160-218 and 743-854.

Sequences were derived from peripheral blood, sampled on day 0 of AZD1222 vaccination. The receptor's source is an adult in good health.

CDR3 sequence reads: CASSPGRTYEQYF. The CDR3 nucleotides are TGTGCCAGCAGCCCCGGGAGGACCTACGAGCAGTACTTC. This sequence joins TRBV5-6 and TRBJ2-7, with 7 nucleotides matching TRBD2. The CDR3 has 13 amino acids. Unmatched junction bases numbered 3, after V lost 4 bases and J lost 2 bases. CDR1 SGHDT and CDR2 YYEEEE come from the germline V gene. The full variable domain, in which reference TRBV5-6 and TRBJ2-7 provide the parts outside the CDR3, is DAGVTQSPTHLIKTRGQQVTLRCSPKSGHDTVSWYQQALGQGPQFIFQYYEEEERQRGNFPDRFSGHQFPNYSSELNVNALLLGDSALYLCASSPGRTYEQYFGPGTRLTVT.